One and the same sample provided the 20 T cell receptor beta chains below, sequenced in a study of early T cells in non-severe SARS-CoV-2 infection. A single record per CDR3 protein comes from TCRdb applying MiXCR to the 5' RACE reads. Counted here are about 57,000 distinct CDR3 sequences, 10% occurring once; the ten biggest clones make up approximately 9%. The specimen sequenced was whole blood. The receptors here all came from an adult who was a healthcare worker with PCR-confirmed SARS-CoV-2 infection or an uninfected control (not recorded which).

The V call is TRBV29-1, the J call TRBJ1-2; a weak D match, TRBD1 (5 bases). From germline, CDR1 is SQVTM and CDR2 ANQGSEA. V shed 7 bases and J shed 3 bases, with 18 bases lying between them. This CDR3 has 14 residues. DNA of the CDR3: TGCAGCGCAATCAGGGTTAACCTTGACTATGGCTACACCTTC. Translated: CSAIRVNLDYGYTF.

This chain uses TRBV5-6 with TRBJ2-1; 9 positions agree with TRBD2. The CDR3 runs to 18 residues. V dropped 0 bases and J dropped 7; count of bases not matched to a gene: 14. The germline gives CDR1 SGHDT, CDR2 YYEEEE. The CDR3 DNA follows: TGTGCCAGCAGCTTGGGACCCCCTAGCGGGGATCAGGGGAATGAGCAGTTCTTC. Residues: CASSLGPPSGDQGNEQFF. Combining the CDR3 with reference TRBV5-6 and TRBJ2-1 gives the whole variable domain DAGVTQSPTHLIKTRGQQVTLRCSPKSGHDTVSWYQQALGQGPQFIFQYYEEEERQRGNFPDRFSGHQFPNYSSELNVNALLLGDSALYLCASSLGPPSGDQGNEQFFGPGTRLTVL.

In its sample, this clonotype was seen a few times. V gene TRBV7-8 combines with J gene TRBJ1-5, with 8 bases matching TRBD1. Germline V gene lookup returns CDR1 SGHVS and CDR2 FQNEAQ. V trimming: 0 bases; J trimming: 3 bases; junction bases outside the gene matches: 7. CDR3 length equals 17 residues. In nucleotides, the CDR3 is TGTGCCAGCAGCTTAGCGACAGGGGAGACAATCAATCAGCCCCAGCATTTT. It specifies CASSLATGETINQPQHF.

This clonotype was counted many times. J is TRBJ1-2 and V is TRBV20-1; 7 positions agree with TRBD1. Germline CDR1 reads DFQATT; CDR2 reads SNEGSKA (reference sequence). This CDR3 has 14 residues. With 5 bases clipped from V and 8 bases from J, the junction kept 14 bases outside the gene matches. CDR3 bases: TGCAGTGCTCAGGGGGGCAGGTCAGGGTGGGGCTACACCTTC. Its translation is CSAQGGRSGWGYTF.

This clonotype was detected ten times or more. V gene TRBV27 combines with J gene TRBJ2-7; D may match TRBD1 or TRBD2 (6 bases each). The CDR3 sequence is 14 residues long. Germline loops: CDR1 MNHEY, CDR2 SMNVEV (reference sequence). V was pared by 0 bases and J by 4 bases, with 10 bases between. The CDR3 DNA sequence: TGTGCCAGCAGTTTATCAAGAGGGGGGTACGAGCAGTACTTC. Amino acids: CASSLSRGGYEQYF.

This clonotype was found many times. The chain has TRBV12-2 and TRBJ2-7; the table calls TRBD2, which could not be checked here. TRBV12-2 is a pseudogene segment. There are 18 residues in the CDR3. CDR3 protein: CASRLGGAGGPMGYEQYF. The CDR3 DNA sequence: TGTGCAAGTCGCTTAGGAGGAGCGGGAGGCCCGATGGGCTACGAGCAGTACTTC.

In its sample, this clonotype was seen a few times. This sequence joins TRBV5-6 and TRBJ2-5; 12 positions match TRBD1. The V segment lost 3 bases and the J segment 4 bases; nucleotides outside the gene matches: 7. Per germline, CDR1 SGHDT and CDR2 YYEEEE. CDR3 size: 16 residues. The CDR3 protein is CASSSPGQGAGETQYF. CDR3 DNA sequence: TGTGCCAGCAGCTCACCGGGACAGGGGGCTGGAGAGACCCAGTACTTC.

This clonotype turned up a few times. This sequence joins TRBV20-1 and TRBJ2-7, with 13 bases that match TRBD2. V shed 3 bases and J 4 bases; nucleotides not matched to a gene: 12. The CDR3 runs to 17 residues. CDR1 is DFQATT and CDR2 is SNEGSKA in the germline V gene (reference sequence). CDR3 DNA sequence: TGCAGTGCTAGTACTAGCGGGAGGGCCCCTATAGGTTACGAGCAGTACTTC. Encoded protein: CSASTSGRAPIGYEQYF.

The V gene is TRBV6-5, the J gene TRBJ2-3, with D unresolved. This CDR3 spans 14 amino acids. The germline CDR1 and CDR2 sequences are MNHEY and SVGAGI. Trimming took 5 bases from V and 5 from J, leaving 14 bases between them. CDR3 in DNA: TGTGCCAGCAGTCGAGCGAGAGAAGGAGATACGCAGTATTTT. Translation: CASSRAREGDTQYF.

DNA of the CDR3: TGCGCCAGCAGCTTGTGGCCAAACTACGAGCAGTACTTC. Protein product: CASSLWPNYEQYF. The chain joins TRBV5-1 to TRBJ2-7; D is unclear. Germline-derived CDR1 and CDR2 are SGHRS and YFSETQ. Trimming removed 1 base at V and 3 bases at J, with 8 bases between. CDR3 length: 13 amino acids.

This clonotype was found a few times. The V and J genes are TRBV15 and TRBJ2-1; D not certain. Germline CDR1 reads LNHNV; CDR2 reads YYDKDF (reference sequence). The CDR3 totals 14 residues. Trimming removed 4 bases at V and 8 bases at J, with 15 bases between. CDR3 loop: CATSIRNLEHEQFF. Written as DNA, the CDR3 is TGTGCCACCAGCATACGGAACCTGGAACATGAGCAGTTCTTC.

The gene calls are TRBV6-6 and TRBJ2-2, with 8 bases aligning to TRBD2. There are 15 residues in the CDR3. V lost 6 bases to trimming and J lost 0 bases; unmatched junction nucleotides: 3. CDR1 and CDR2 (germline): MNHNY, SVGAGI (reference sequence). CDR3 protein: CASSHSGANTGELFF. CDR3 sequence (DNA): TGTGCCAGCAGCCATAGCGGGGCGAACACCGGGGAGCTGTTTTTT.

There are many counts of this clonotype. This chain connects TRBV7-2 to TRBJ2-5; the D gene is possibly TRBD1 (5 bases). Germline CDR1 is SGHTA and CDR2 is FQGNSA. The V end lost 5 bases, the J end lost 2 bases, and 9 bases lay between the germline ends. The CDR3 contains 13 residues. CDR3 DNA sequence: TGTGCCAGCAGCCCAGGGCATCAAGAGACCCAGTACTTC. Its translation: CASSPGHQETQYF. Using reference TRBV7-2 and TRBJ2-5 for the parts outside the CDR3, the full variable domain is GAGVSQSPSNKVTEKGKDVELRCDPISGHTALYWYRQSLGQGLEFLIYFQGNSAPDKSGLPSDRFSAERTGGSVSTLTIQRTQQEDSAVYLCASSPGHQETQYFGPGTRLLVL.

This clonotype was detected many times. The chain has TRBV6-5 and TRBJ2-3; TRBD2 aligns across 7 bases. V lost 0 bases and J lost 0; bases outside the gene matches: 3. The CDR3 spans 16 residues. CDR1 and CDR2 from the germline V gene are MNHEY and SVGAGI. This CDR3 is CASSYSSGASTDTQYF. Written as DNA, the CDR3 is TGTGCCAGCAGTTACTCCAGCGGGGCTAGCACAGATACGCAGTATTTT.

This clonotype was recorded a few times. Sequence at one end of the junction differs from germline and may be a read error. This chain uses TRBV5-1 with TRBJ1-5; D call uncertain. The CDR3 is 14 amino acids. CDR1 and CDR2 from the germline V gene are SGHRS and YFSETQ. CDR3 coding DNA: TGCGCCAGCAGCGACGGAAATAGCAATCGGCCCCAGCATTTT. This codes for CASSDGNSNRPQHF.

This chain uses TRBV7-9 with TRBJ2-3; 8 nucleotides agree with TRBD2. The CDR3 runs to 16 residues. Unmatched junction bases numbered 10, after V lost 4 bases and J lost 4 bases. The V gene's germline CDR1 is SEHNR and CDR2 FQNEAQ (reference sequence). The CDR3 coding sequence is TGTGCCAGCAGCTCCGTCGGACTAGCAGGCGCAGATACGCAGTATTTT. As protein: CASSSVGLAGADTQYF.

In its sample, this clonotype was seen many times. V gene TRBV6-6 combines with J gene TRBJ1-2, with D maybe TRBD1 (5 bases). V was trimmed by 6 bases and J by 8 bases, leaving 16 bases between them. CDR1 is MNHNY, CDR2 SVGAGI, per germline (reference sequence). The CDR3 length is 13 residues. In DNA form, the CDR3 reads TGTGCCAGCAGGGATCAGGGTTTTGCGGGCTACACCTTC. Its translation: CASRDQGFAGYTF.

This clonotype was seen many times. The V and J genes are TRBV6-6 and TRBJ1-5; no clear D gene. Germline loops: CDR1 MNHNY, CDR2 SVGAGI (reference sequence). With 5 bases removed from V and 0 bases from J, the gap between germline ends came to 14 bases. This CDR3 spans 16 amino acids. CDR3 coding DNA: TGTGCCAGCAGTGAAGACCCCCAGGCTAGCAATCAGCCCCAGCATTTT. It is translated as CASSEDPQASNQPQHF.

The genes are TRBV6-2 or TRBV6-3 and TRBJ2-1; D gene uncertain. This CDR3 is 12 amino acids long. Trimming left V 2 bases short and J 15 bases short, with 14 bases between. Germline lookup yields CDR1 MNHEY and CDR2 SVGEGT. The CDR3 nucleotides read TGTGCCAGCAGTTACCCGCGAGGAAGGTGGTTCTTC. This translates into CASSYPRGRWFF.

Many counts were recorded for this clonotype. The chain has TRBV3-1 and TRBJ1-1; D gene unclear. Germline V gene data show CDR1 as LGHDT and CDR2 as YNNKEL (reference sequence). The CDR3 is made up of 13 amino acids. V lost 4 bases to trimming and J lost 6 bases, with 12 bases between them. CDR3 bases: TGTGCCAGCAGCCTCAAAGGGCCCGCTGAAGCTTTCTTT. Its protein product is CASSLKGPAEAFF.